The entry below gives a single T cell receptor (beta chain) sequence along with its context. This clonotype was found many times. Its antigen has not been determined. Nothing much larger sits one base from this clone, and base qualities are not available. The sample's time point label, decoded: persistent/refractory GD, antithyroid drugs over 5 years with positive TRAb. For both TCR sequencing and RNA sequencing, RNA was extracted from PBMCs using TRIzol. The diagnosis of Graves' disease followed American Thyroid Association guidelines. Patients for the study were recruited at an endocrinology department in Xi'an, China. From each patient, around 8.3 milliliters of peripheral blood was collected into an EDTA anticoagulant tube. PBMCs were isolated by Ficoll Paque Plus density gradient separation without further T cell sorting. An Agilent 2100 Bioanalyzer and agarose gel were used to check RNA quality, while a NanoDrop 2000 measured RNA concentration.

The sample comes from a study of regulatory T cells in long-lasting Graves disease (dated by TCRdb to about 2021). Study-level background: Persistent Graves' disease meant more than 5 years of antithyroid drug treatment with TSH receptor autoantibodies that stayed positive. Persistent Graves' disease patients were compared with newly diagnosed Graves' disease patients by peripheral blood TCR sequencing and RNA sequencing. The study was conducted in China and was registered as a clinical trial. TCR sequencing covered roughly 13 persistent and around 20 newly diagnosed Graves' disease patients, around 33 samples in total. In the clinical cohort, patients with persistent Graves' disease had used antithyroid drugs for an average of roughly 10 years.

V is clipped by 3 bases and J by 11 bases, and the sequence between their germline boundaries is 7 bases long. Based on the germline V gene, the CDR1 and CDR2 sequences are MDHEN and SYDVKM. The CDR3 has 11 amino acids, counting the end cysteine and phenylalanine. Kept here is only the CDR3 DNA, which spans 33 bases and is read in frame from base 1. The library was obtained by multiplex PCR. The sequencer listed for this sample is Illumina HiSeq 4000. iRepertoire HTBI primers and Arm-PCR amplification of CDR3 regions were used to construct TCR beta libraries. Before sequencing, the PCR products went through gel purification. The authors' analysis ran thus. Gene usage analysis of CDR3 amino acid clonotypes used the 55 to 80 TRBV and about 14 TRBJ segments found across samples. COPE and FqMerger were used to merge filtered high-quality paired reads into contigs. BLAST was used to align contigs to the IMGT TRBV, TRBD and TRBJ reference genes, and CDR3 was defined following IMGT. Any clonotype with a frequency above 0.1% was counted as a highly expanded clone. Shannon entropy was used to measure repertoire diversity, and the Gini coefficient was used to measure V-J evenness. A clonotype was considered public if more than one individual shared it. TCRdb cleaned the public reads at Q25 with fastp, built clones with MiXCR and kept in-frame beta chains. Under each unique CDR3 protein, matching rows form one entry showing the most common genes and DNA. These V and J calls originate from TCRdb's pipeline instead of the authors' own analysis. The sample data list hundreds of thousands of distinct CDR3 sequences, and approximately 29% of these were observed just once. The ten largest account for 40% to 55% of the sample.

On the study overall, not on this receptor specifically: Sequencing and analysis were restricted to the TCR beta chain. Compared with newly diagnosed patients, persistent Graves' disease patients had lower TCR Shannon entropy and fewer highly expanded clones, which suggests clonal expansion. Preferential use of TRBV28, TRBJ1-2 and TRBJ2-5 was observed in persistent disease, whereas TRBV20-1 and TRBJ2-1 were favored in newly diagnosed disease. More public clonotypes were shared among persistent patients (roughly 2,700) than among newly diagnosed patients (966). The small sample size was acknowledged by the authors as a limitation that may reduce accuracy. Peripheral blood alone was examined, since thyroid tissue, which constituted the primary lesion, could not be accessed.

The origin of this receptor is a female donor with Graves disease. In this chain, TRBV28 is recombined with TRBJ2-2; a tentative D match to TRBD1 spans 6 bases. This specimen was peripheral blood mononuclear cells (PBMCs), taken when the disease was refractory, from a patient treated with antithyroid drugs. This receptor has the CDR3 CASSFRGELFF. The DNA reads TGTGCCAGCAGTTTCAGGGGTGAGCTGTTTTTT. Reference TRBV28 and TRBJ2-2 proteins supply the regions before and after the CDR3; the full variable domain is: DVKVTQSSRYLVKRTGEKVFLECVQDMDHENMFWYRQDPGLGLRLIYFSYDVKMKEKGDIPEGYSVSREKKERFSLILESASTNQTSMYLCASSFRGELFFGEGSRLTVL.